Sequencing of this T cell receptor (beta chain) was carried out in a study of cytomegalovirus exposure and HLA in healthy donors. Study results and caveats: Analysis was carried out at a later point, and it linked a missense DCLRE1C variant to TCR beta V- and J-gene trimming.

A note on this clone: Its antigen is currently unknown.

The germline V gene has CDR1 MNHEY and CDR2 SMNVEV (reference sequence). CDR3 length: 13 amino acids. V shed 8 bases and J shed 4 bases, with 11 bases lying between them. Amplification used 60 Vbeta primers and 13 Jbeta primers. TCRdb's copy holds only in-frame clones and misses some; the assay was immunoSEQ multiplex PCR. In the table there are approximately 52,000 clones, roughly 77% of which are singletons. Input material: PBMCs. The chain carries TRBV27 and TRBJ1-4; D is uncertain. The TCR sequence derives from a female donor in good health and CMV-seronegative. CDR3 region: CASRRQINEKLFF. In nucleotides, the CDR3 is TGTGCCAGCCGCAGACAAATTAATGAAAAACTGTTTTTT.